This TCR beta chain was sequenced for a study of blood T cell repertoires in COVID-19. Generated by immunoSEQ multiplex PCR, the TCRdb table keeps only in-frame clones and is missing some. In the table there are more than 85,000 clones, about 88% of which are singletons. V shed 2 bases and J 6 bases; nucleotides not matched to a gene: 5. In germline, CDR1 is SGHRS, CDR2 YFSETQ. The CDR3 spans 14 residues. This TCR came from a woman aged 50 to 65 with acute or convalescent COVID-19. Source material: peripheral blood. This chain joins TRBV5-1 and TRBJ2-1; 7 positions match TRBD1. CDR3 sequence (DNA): TGCGCCAGCAGCTTCCGCCGGGACAGCAATGAGCAGTTCTTC. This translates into CASSFRRDSNEQFF.